This T cell receptor beta chain was sequenced in a study of blood T cell repertoires in COVID-19. J gave up 7 bases and V 1 base, and 9 bases lay outside the gene matches. The CDR3 is 16 amino acids. In germline, CDR1 is MGHRA, CDR2 YSYEKL. Sequenced by immunoSEQ multiplex PCR; TCRdb stores in-frame clones only, minus some. The sample comprises 150,000 to 200,000 clones, 80% to 90% of which are singletons, and roughly 8% rests with the top ten. Each participant's cohort was designated according to participant-reported clinical history. Among Cohort 3 donors, those recovered had two negative PCRs, clearance, or symptom resolution.

V is TRBV4-1 and J is TRBJ1-4; 7 bases are shared with TRBD1. What was sequenced was PBMCs or T cells enriched from blood (not recorded which). The sequence was collected from a woman between 45 and 65 years old who had recovered from COVID-19. The CDR3 DNA is TGCGCCAGCAGCCAAGGTGACAGGGAAGGTGGTGAAAAACTGTTTTTT. It specifies CASSQGDREGGEKLFF.